These 10 T cell receptor beta chains share one sample of origin, sequenced in a study of blood T cell repertoires in COVID-19. Using immunoSEQ multiplex PCR, the repertoire was profiled, and TCRdb retains in-frame clones only, with some absent. The sample comprises 200,000 to 250,000 clones, 80% to 90% of which are singletons, and around 9.5% rests with the top ten. Input material: peripheral blood. These receptors were obtained from a man between 50 and 59 years old with active or convalescent COVID-19.

This clone was detected many times. V is TRBV6-5 and J is TRBJ2-3, with 7 bases lining up with TRBD1. The V gene end was trimmed by 5 bases and the J gene end by 2 bases; junction bases not matched to a gene: 4. CDR1 is MNHEY, CDR2 SVGAGI, per germline. This CDR3 has 14 residues. CDR3 residues: CASSPGQATDTQYF. The CDR3 DNA reads TGTGCCAGCAGTCCCGGACAGGCCACAGATACGCAGTATTTT.

The chain uses TRBV2 and TRBJ2-2; maybe TRBD1 (6 bases). The CDR3 length is 18 residues. The germline gives CDR1 SNHLY, CDR2 FYNNEI. The V end lost 5 bases, the J end lost 6 bases, and 25 bases lay between the germline ends. The CDR3 is CASSKEAQGYPGAGELFF. In DNA, the CDR3 is TGTGCCAGCAGTAAAGAGGCGCAGGGCTACCCAGGGGCCGGGGAGCTGTTTTTT.

This CDR3 is CASSLEGPEQFF. CDR3 DNA: TGTGCCAGCAGTTTAGAGGGTCCCGAGCAGTTCTTC. The chain joins TRBV28 to TRBJ2-1; maybe TRBD2 (5 bases). V was clipped by 2 bases and J by 10 bases, with 9 bases between them. Germline CDR1 is MDHEN and CDR2 is SYDVKM. The CDR3 sequence is 12 residues long.

The chain uses TRBV7-8 and TRBJ2-7; no reliable D call. From germline, CDR1 is SGHVS and CDR2 FQNEAQ. The CDR3 is 12 residues long. V lost 2 bases, J lost 5 bases, and 7 bases lay in between. The CDR3 spells CASSLISDEQYF. The DNA for the CDR3 is TGTGCCAGCAGCTTAATTTCCGACGAGCAGTACTTC.

This clone has just a few counts. V is TRBV28 and J is TRBJ1-1, with D possibly matching TRBD1 (6 bases). Per the germline V gene, CDR1 is MDHEN and CDR2 is SYDVKM. CDR3 length equals 14 residues. Trimming shortened V by 2 bases and J by 6 bases, and 13 bases separated the two germline ends. CDR3 amino acids: CASSLDQGRAEAFF. The CDR3, as DNA: TGTGCCAGCAGTTTAGATCAGGGGAGGGCTGAAGCTTTCTTT.

This sequence joins TRBV7-6 and TRBJ2-7; maybe TRBD1 (5 bases). The V gene lost 1 base and the J gene lost 5 bases, with 12 bases spanning the gap. CDR3 size: 14 residues. CDR1 and CDR2 from the germline V gene are SGHVS and FNYEAQ. The CDR3 here is CASSLEGAGHEQYV. The CDR3 DNA is TGTGCCAGCAGCTTAGAAGGGGCAGGCCACGAGCAGTACGTC.

The chain links TRBV5-6 to TRBJ1-1, with D possibly TRBD1 on 6 matching bases. Trimming took 4 bases from V and 1 from J, leaving 14 bases between them. From germline, CDR1 is SGHDT and CDR2 YYEEEE. The CDR3 length is 15 residues. In DNA form, the CDR3 reads TGTGCCAGCAGCGGCTCAGGGGATGGGAACACTGAAGCTTTCTTT. Its translation: CASSGSGDGNTEAFF.

The rearrangement joins TRBV4-1 to TRBJ2-5; the D gene is possibly TRBD2 (6 bases). The CDR3 has 15 residues. The V gene lost 0 bases and the J gene lost 2 bases, with 10 bases spanning the gap. Germline CDR1 reads MGHRA; CDR2 reads YSYEKL. The CDR3, as DNA: TGCGCCAGCAGCCAAGATGAGGAGGGACAAGAGACCCAGTACTTC. This codes for CASSQDEEGQETQYF.

The rearrangement links TRBV5-1 to TRBJ2-7; 10 nucleotides align to TRBD1. J lost 3 bases, V lost 0 bases, and 0 bases had no gene match. The CDR3 is 14 residues long. CDR1 SGHRS and CDR2 YFSETQ come from the germline V gene. The CDR3 DNA reads TGCGCCAGCAGCTTGGGGACAGGGGGCTACGAGCAGTACGTC. Amino acid sequence: CASSLGTGGYEQYV.

The chain is built from TRBV11-3 and TRBJ2-2, with D perhaps matching TRBD1 (5 bases). The CDR3 extends over 15 amino acids. V was cut by 0 bases and J by 1 base, with 6 bases left in between. The V gene's germline CDR1 is SGHNT and CDR2 YENEEA. The CDR3 DNA reads as TGTGCCAGCAGCTTAGAAAGGGGGAACACCGGGGAGCTGTTTTTT. Protein product: CASSLERGNTGELFF.